This T cell receptor beta chain stems from a study of OX40 agonist ivuxolimab in advanced cancers. Study-level background: The costimulatory receptor OX40 (CD134) was targeted by ivuxolimab, a fully human IgG2 agonistic monoclonal antibody. Intravenous ivuxolimab was administered to patients every 2 weeks at six dose levels: 0.01, 0.1, 0.3, 1.5, 3 and 10 mg/kg. The dose-escalation cohort was around 84% male with a mean age of about 60 years, ranging from roughly 23 to 80. The paper describes the monotherapy dose-escalation part (N ≈ 50 patients) of the phase I trial of ivuxolimab. Patients were allowed to have had prior anti-PD-1, anti-PD-L1 or anti-CTLA-4 therapy, and 40% of the dose-escalation patients had been treated with checkpoint inhibitors. Of the roughly 50 dose-escalation patients, hepatocellular carcinoma was present in about 20, melanoma in roughly 15, renal cell carcinoma in 9 and head and neck cancer in 9. Peripheral TCRbeta sequencing aimed to test whether ivuxolimab altered TCR sequence diversity and caused clonal T-cell expansion. Partial responses occurred in three dose-escalation patients, of whom one had hepatocellular carcinoma and two had cutaneous melanoma. Study-wide conclusions, independent of this receptor: In partial responders in the 0.1-3.0 mg/kg groups, normalized peripheral clonal expansion was found to be among the lowest, especially among CD8+ T cells. Low levels of normalized T-cell clonal expansion were also seen in some nonresponding patients. After ivuxolimab, more expanded clones were found on average in CD8+ T cells than in CD4+ T cells. The antigen specificity of the clonally expanded peripheral T cells was not determined. Clonal expansion of both CD4+ and CD8+ blood T cells was observed from baseline to week 6 at doses 0.1 to 3.0 mg/kg.

Genomic DNA was isolated from the sorted cells so that the TCRbeta CDR3 region could be sequenced. The immunoSEQ Assay was used for sequencing of TCRbeta CDR3 regions. Held by TCRdb, this immuneACCESS table contains in-frame sequences only and omits some clones. Under half of the omission traces to an unresolved V gene where checked; the cause of the rest is unknown. The sample table shows approximately 33,000 clones, and approximately 91% are seen once. The biggest ten clones account for less than 30% of the sample. Comment on this clone: The specificity of this receptor is unknown. Base qualities are not recorded, but no much larger clone differs from it by a single base.

The trial excluded patients who had a history of autoimmune disease or who were on systemic immunosuppression. Peripheral blood for TCR sequencing was collected from all dose cohorts at baseline, on cycle 4 day 1, and on cycle 7 day 1. The samples were taken from a phase I, first-in-human, multicenter, open-label dose-escalation trial of ivuxolimab. Adults with locally advanced or metastatic melanoma, renal cell carcinoma, hepatocellular carcinoma or head and neck squamous cell carcinoma were enrolled in the trial. Before TCR sequencing, CD4+ T cells and CD8+ T cells from peripheral blood were sorted into separate populations. The CDR3, cysteine through phenylalanine, is 14 amino acids long. CDR3 DNA is the only sequence kept; it has 42 bases, read in frame from the first base. Trimming at the junction amounts to 3 bases on V and 0 bases on J, and the germline ends lie 8 bases apart. In the germline V gene (reference sequence), CDR1 corresponds to MNHEY and CDR2 to SMNVEV.

The chain uses TRBV27 and TRBJ1-1; the D segment cannot be called with confidence. The sample in question was CD4+ or CD8+ T cells sorted from blood, obtained in a trial of the OX40 agonist ivuxolimab. This receptor was taken from an adult with an advanced solid tumor such as melanoma, head and neck, liver or kidney cancer. The CDR3 in this case is CASSLLGVNTEAFF. Here is the DNA: TGTGCCAGCAGTTTGTTGGGAGTGAACACTGAAGCTTTCTTT.